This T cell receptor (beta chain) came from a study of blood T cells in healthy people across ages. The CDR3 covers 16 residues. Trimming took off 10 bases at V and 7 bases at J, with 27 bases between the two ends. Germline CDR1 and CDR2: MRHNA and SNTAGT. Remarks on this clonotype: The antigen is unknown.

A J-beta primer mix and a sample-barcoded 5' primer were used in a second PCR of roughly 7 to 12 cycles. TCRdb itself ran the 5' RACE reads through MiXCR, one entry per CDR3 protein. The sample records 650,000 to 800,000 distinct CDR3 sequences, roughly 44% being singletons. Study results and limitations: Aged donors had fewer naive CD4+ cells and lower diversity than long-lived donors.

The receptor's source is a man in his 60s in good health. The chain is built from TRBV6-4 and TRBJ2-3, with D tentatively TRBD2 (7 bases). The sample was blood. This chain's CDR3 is CATTPGGPPEGNTQYF. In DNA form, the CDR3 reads TGTGCCACCACTCCCGGGGGGCCGCCTGAAGGTAATACGCAGTATTTT.